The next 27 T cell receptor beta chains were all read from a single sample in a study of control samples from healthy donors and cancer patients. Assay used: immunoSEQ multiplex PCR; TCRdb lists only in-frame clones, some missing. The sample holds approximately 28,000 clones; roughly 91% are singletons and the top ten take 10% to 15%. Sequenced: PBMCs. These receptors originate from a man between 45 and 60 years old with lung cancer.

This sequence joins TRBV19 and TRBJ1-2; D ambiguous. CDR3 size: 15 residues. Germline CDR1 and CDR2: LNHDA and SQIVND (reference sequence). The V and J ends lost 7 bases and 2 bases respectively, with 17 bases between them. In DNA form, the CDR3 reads TGTGCCAGTAACCCTCCCCCCCGCGAAAACTATGGCTACACCTTC. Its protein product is CASNPPPRENYGYTF.

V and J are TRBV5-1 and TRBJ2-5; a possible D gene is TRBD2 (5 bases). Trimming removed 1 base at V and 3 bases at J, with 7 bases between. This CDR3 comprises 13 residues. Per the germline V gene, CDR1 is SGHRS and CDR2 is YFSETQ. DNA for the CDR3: TGCGCCAGCAGCTTGAACGGGGAAGAGACCCAGTACTTC. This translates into CASSLNGEETQYF.

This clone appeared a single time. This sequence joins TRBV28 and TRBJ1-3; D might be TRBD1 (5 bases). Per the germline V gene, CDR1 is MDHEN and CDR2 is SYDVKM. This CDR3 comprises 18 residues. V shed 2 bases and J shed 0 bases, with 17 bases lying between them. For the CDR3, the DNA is TGTGCCAGCAGTTTACCCCCACCGGGACGGAGCTCTGGAAACACCATATATTTT. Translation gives CASSLPPPGRSSGNTIYF. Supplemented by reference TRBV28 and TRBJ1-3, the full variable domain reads DVKVTQSSRYLVKRTGEKVFLECVQDMDHENMFWYRQDPGLGLRLIYFSYDVKMKEKGDIPEGYSVSREKKERFSLILESASTNQTSMYLCASSLPPPGRSSGNTIYFGEGSWLTVV.

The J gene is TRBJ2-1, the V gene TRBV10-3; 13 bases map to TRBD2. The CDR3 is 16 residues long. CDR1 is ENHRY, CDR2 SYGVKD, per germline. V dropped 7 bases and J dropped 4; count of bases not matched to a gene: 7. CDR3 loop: CAIKETSGGLYNEQFF. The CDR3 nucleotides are TGTGCCATCAAGGAGACTAGCGGGGGGCTATACAATGAGCAGTTCTTC.

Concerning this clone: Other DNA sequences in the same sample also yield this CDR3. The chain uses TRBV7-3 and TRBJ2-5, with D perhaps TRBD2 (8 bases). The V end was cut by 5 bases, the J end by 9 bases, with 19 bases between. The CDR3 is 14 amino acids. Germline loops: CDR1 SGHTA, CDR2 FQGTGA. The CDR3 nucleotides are TGTGCCAGCAGCAAGGGGGCCGGGGGGGCCGCCCAGTACTTC. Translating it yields CASSKGAGGAAQYF.

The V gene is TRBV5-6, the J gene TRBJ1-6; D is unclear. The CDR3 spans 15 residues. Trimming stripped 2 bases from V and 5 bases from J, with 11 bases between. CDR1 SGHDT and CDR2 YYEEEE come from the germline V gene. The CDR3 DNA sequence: TGTGCCAGCAGCTTACCACAGAACAATAATTCACCCCTCCACTTT. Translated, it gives CASSLPQNNNSPLHF.

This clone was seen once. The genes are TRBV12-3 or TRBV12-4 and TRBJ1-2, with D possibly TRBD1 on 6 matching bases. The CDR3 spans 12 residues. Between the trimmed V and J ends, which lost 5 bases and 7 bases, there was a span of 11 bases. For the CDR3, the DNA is TGTGCCAGCAGTCCAGGGGAAGCTGGCTACACCTTC. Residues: CASSPGEAGYTF.

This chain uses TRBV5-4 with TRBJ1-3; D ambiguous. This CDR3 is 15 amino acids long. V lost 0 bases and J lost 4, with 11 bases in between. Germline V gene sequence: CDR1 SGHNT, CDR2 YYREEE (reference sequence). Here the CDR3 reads CASSLGLPEGNTIYF. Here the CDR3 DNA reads TGTGCCAGCAGCTTGGGCCTTCCTGAGGGAAACACCATATATTTT.

CDR3 sequence reads: CASTVGAGRNGQYF. CDR3 nucleotides: TGTGCCAGCACCGTGGGGGCAGGTCGCAATGGGCAGTACTTC. The rearrangement links TRBV2 to TRBJ2-7; perhaps TRBD1 as D (6 bases). The CDR3 is 14 amino acids. Trimming took off 7 bases at V and 9 bases at J, with 22 bases between the two ends. The V gene's germline CDR1 is SNHLY and CDR2 FYNNEI.

The CDR3 loop is CASSQDLLWGQGARYGYTF. The CDR3 coding sequence is TGTGCCAGCAGCCAAGATCTTCTATGGGGGCAGGGGGCGCGGTATGGCTACACCTTC. This rearrangement joins TRBV3-1 (or the pseudogene TRBV3-2) to TRBJ1-2, with 8 bases matching TRBD1. The CDR3 totals 19 residues. Losses at the gene ends were 0 bases for V and 5 bases for J; bases not matched to a gene: 17. CDR1 is LGHDT and CDR2 is YNNKEL in the germline V gene (reference sequence).

The CDR3 protein is CASSNKADRDNTGELFF. The CDR3 DNA follows: TGTGCCAGCAGCAATAAGGCGGACAGGGATAACACCGGGGAGCTGTTTTTT. This chain links TRBV21-1 with TRBJ2-2; TRBD1 was called by the table and not checked on the DNA. TRBV21-1 corresponds to a pseudogene. The CDR3 spans 17 residues.

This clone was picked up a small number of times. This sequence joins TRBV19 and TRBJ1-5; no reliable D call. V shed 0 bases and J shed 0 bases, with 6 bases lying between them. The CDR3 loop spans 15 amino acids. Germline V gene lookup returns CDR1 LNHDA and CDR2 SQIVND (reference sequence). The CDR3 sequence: CASSIDSYSNQPQHF. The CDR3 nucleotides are TGTGCCAGTAGTATAGACAGTTATAGCAATCAGCCCCAGCATTTT.

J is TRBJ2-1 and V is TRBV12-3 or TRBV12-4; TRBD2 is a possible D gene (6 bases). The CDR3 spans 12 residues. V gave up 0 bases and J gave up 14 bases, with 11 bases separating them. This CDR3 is CASSLAGGPKFF. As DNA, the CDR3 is TGTGCCAGCAGTTTAGCCGGGGGTCCGAAGTTCTTC.

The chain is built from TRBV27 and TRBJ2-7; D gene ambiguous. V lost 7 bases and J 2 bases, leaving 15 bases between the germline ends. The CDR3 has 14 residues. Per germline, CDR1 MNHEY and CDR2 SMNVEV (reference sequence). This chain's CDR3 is CASKVALETYEQYF. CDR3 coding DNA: TGTGCCAGCAAGGTAGCCCTAGAGACCTACGAGCAGTACTTC.

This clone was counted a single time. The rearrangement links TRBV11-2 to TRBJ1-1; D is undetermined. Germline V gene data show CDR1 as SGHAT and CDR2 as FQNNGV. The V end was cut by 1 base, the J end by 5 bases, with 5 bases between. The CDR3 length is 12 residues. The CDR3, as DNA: TGTGCCAGCAGCTTAGCCGGGACTGAAGCTTTCTTT. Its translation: CASSLAGTEAFF.

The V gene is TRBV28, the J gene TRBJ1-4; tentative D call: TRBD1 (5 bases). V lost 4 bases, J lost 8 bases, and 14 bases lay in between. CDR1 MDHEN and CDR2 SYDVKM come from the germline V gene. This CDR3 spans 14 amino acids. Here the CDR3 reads CASSSGGMGEKLFF. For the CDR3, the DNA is TGTGCCAGCAGTTCGGGGGGAATGGGGGAAAAACTGTTTTTT. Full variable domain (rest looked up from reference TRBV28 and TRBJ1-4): DVKVTQSSRYLVKRTGEKVFLECVQDMDHENMFWYRQDPGLGLRLIYFSYDVKMKEKGDIPEGYSVSREKKERFSLILESASTNQTSMYLCASSSGGMGEKLFFGSGTQLSVL.

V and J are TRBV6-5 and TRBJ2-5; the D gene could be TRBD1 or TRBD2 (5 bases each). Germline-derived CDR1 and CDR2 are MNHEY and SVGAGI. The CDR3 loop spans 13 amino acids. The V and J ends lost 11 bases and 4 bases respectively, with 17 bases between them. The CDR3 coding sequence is TGTGCCGTATCTCTATCAGGGAGAGAGACCCAGTACTTC. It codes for CAVSLSGRETQYF.

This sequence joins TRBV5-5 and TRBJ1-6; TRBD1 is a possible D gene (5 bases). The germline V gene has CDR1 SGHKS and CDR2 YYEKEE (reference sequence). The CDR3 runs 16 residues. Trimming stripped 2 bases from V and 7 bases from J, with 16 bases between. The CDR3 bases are TGTGCCAGCAGCTTTTACCACGGGGGTTCCAATTCACCCCTCCACTTT. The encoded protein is CASSFYHGGSNSPLHF.

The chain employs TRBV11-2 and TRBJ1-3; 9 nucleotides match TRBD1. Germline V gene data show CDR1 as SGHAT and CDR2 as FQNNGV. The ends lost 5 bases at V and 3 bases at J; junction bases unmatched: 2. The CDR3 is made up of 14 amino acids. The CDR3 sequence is CASSPDRGGNTIYF. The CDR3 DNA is TGTGCCAGCAGCCCGGACAGGGGTGGAAACACCATATATTTT.

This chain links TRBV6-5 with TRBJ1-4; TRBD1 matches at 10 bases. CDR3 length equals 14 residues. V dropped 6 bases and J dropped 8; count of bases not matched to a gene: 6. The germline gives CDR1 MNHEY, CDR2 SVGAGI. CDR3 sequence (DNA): TGTGCCAGCAGACCCGACAGGGGGCTGGAAAAACTGTTTTTT. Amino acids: CASRPDRGLEKLFF.

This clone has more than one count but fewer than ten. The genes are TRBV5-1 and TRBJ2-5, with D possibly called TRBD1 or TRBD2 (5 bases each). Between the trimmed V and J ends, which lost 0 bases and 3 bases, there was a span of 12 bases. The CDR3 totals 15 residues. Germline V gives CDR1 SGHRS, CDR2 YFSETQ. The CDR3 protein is CASSLVQGREETQYF. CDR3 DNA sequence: TGCGCCAGCAGCTTGGTCCAGGGACGGGAAGAGACCCAGTACTTC. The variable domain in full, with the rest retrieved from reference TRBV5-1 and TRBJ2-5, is KAGVTQTPRYLIKTRGQQVTLSCSPISGHRSVSWYQQTPGQGLQFLFEYFSETQRNKGNFPGRFSGRQFSNSRSEMNVSTLELGDSALYLCASSLVQGREETQYFGPGTRLLVL.

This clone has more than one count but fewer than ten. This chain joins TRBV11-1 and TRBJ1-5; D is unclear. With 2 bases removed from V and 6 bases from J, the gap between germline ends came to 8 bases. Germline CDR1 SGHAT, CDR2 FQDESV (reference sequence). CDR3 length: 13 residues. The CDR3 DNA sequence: TGTGCCAGCAGCTTAACCGCCTCTCAGCCCCAGCATTTT. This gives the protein CASSLTASQPQHF. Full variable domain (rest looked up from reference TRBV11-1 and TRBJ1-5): EAEVAQSPRYKITEKSQAVAFWCDPISGHATLYWYRQILGQGPELLVQFQDESVVDDSQLPKDRFSAERLKGVDSTLKIQPAELGDSAMYLCASSLTASQPQHFGDGTRLSIL.

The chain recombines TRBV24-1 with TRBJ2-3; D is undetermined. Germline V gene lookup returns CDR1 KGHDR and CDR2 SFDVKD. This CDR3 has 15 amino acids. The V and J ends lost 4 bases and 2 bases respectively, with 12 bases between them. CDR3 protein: CATSDRLDSTDTQYF. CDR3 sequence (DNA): TGTGCCACCAGTGACCGCCTAGACTCCACAGATACGCAGTATTTT.

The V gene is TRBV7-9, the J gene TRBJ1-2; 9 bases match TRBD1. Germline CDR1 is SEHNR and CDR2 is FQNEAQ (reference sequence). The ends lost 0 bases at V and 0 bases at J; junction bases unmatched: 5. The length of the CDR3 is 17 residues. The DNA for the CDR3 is TGTGCCAGCAGCTTAGCCGGGACAGGGTCAACTAACTATGGCTACACCTTC. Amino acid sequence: CASSLAGTGSTNYGYTF.

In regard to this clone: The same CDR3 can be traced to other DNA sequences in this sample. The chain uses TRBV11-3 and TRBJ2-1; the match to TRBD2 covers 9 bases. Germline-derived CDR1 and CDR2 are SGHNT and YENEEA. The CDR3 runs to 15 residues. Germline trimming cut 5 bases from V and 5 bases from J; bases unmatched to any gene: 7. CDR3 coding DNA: TGTGCCAGCAGCCCCCTTGCTAGCGGGGACAATGAGCAGTTCTTC. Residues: CASSPLASGDNEQFF.

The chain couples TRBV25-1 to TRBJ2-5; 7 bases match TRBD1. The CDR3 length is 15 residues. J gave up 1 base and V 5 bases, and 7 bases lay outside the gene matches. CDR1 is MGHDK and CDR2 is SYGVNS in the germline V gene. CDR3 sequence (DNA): TGTGCCAGCAGTATAATATCAGGGGGCCAAGAGACCCAGTACTTC. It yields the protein CASSIISGGQETQYF.

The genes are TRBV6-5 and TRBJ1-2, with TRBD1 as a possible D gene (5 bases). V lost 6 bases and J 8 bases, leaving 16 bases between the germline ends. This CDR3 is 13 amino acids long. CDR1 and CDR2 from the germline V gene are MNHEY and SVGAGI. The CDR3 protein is CASRDGGVGGYTF. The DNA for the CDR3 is TGTGCCAGCAGAGATGGGGGTGTAGGAGGCTACACCTTC.